The clone carrying this TCR beta chain was observed once. This specimen comes from a study of blood T cell repertoires in COVID-19. At the level of the study: PBMCs, B-cell-depleted T cells, or T cells provided the cDNA or gDNA that made up the material.

Data came from immunoSEQ multiplex PCR; TCRdb stores just in-frame clones and leaves some out. Among hundreds of thousands of clones listed, about nine tenths were seen once. Germline values: CDR1 MGHDK, CDR2 SYGVNS. V lost 3 bases and J lost 2, with 8 bases in between. This CDR3 contains 14 residues. The TCR sequence derives from a woman younger than 45 with COVID-19, enrolled during active disease. The chain uses TRBV25-1 and TRBJ1-5; D is unclear. Sequenced input: peripheral blood. CDR3 in DNA: TGTGCCAGCAGTGAGGGTCAGGGCAATCAGCCCCAGCATTTT. Its protein product is CASSEGQGNQPQHF.